A single sample gave rise to the 10 T cell receptor beta chains below, sequenced in a study of Graves' ophthalmopathy and Graves' hyperthyroidism. The study amplified TCR beta CDR3 regions using RNA transcripts. Investigators did first-round RT-PCR with HTBI primers, then second-round multiplex PCR. TCRdb re-called the multiplex PCR reads through MiXCR, storing one row per CDR3 protein. This table has 220,000 or so distinct CDR3 sequences, 20% to 25% appearing once. The source material was peripheral blood. The receptors come from a woman aged 45-60 years with Graves' ophthalmopathy.

CDR3 residues: CASSPQFSGANVLTF. CDR3 sequence (DNA): TGTGCCAGCAGTCCGCAATTCTCTGGGGCCAACGTCCTGACTTTC. J is TRBJ2-6 and V is TRBV6-1; D gene unclear. This CDR3 spans 15 amino acids. Germline V gene sequence: CDR1 MNHNS, CDR2 SASEGT. V dropped 5 bases and J dropped 0 bases, with 8 bases sitting between them.

In this sample, this clonotype turned up a few times. V and J are TRBV18 and TRBJ2-7, with D perhaps matching TRBD2 (6 bases). Germline V gives CDR1 KGHSH, CDR2 LQKENI. This CDR3 spans 16 amino acids. The V end was cut by 4 bases, the J end by 2 bases, with 18 bases between. CDR3 in DNA: TGTGCCAGCTCACAGTCACCGCCCCCGGGGGCCTACGAGCAGTACTTC. Translating gives CASSQSPPPGAYEQYF. Full variable domain (remainder filled in from reference TRBV18 and TRBJ2-7): NAGVMQNPRHLVRRRGQEARLRCSPMKGHSHVYWYRQLPEEGLKFMVYLQKENIIDESGMPKERFSAEFPKEGPSILRIQQVVRGDSAAYFCASSQSPPPGAYEQYFGPGTRLTVT.

This clonotype was seen a few times. V is TRBV6-1 and J is TRBJ1-4; D not resolved. V was clipped by 4 bases and J by 8 bases, with 11 bases between them. The CDR3 has 13 residues. Germline CDR1 reads MNHNS; CDR2 reads SASEGT. For the CDR3, the DNA is TGTGCCAGCAGTGGAGGGATACGGGAAAAACTGTTTTTT. Protein: CASSGGIREKLFF.

This clonotype was seen repeatedly, ten times or more. The chain employs TRBV12-3 or TRBV12-4 and TRBJ2-7, with TRBD2 matching over 10 bases. Trimming at V came to 5 bases and at J to 0 bases, leaving 13 bases not matched to a gene. The CDR3 runs to 18 residues. CDR3 sequence (DNA): TGTGCCAGCAGTAGGACAGGGCCTAGCGGGAGACCCTCCTACGAGCAGTACTTC. This codes for CASSRTGPSGRPSYEQYF.

The table lists this clonotype with many counts. The chain is built from TRBV7-2 and TRBJ1-2; TRBD1 might be the D (6 bases). The CDR3 is 14 amino acids. Germline V lookup: CDR1 SGHTA, CDR2 FQGNSA. The ends were cut back, 3 bases at V and 3 bases at J, with 11 bases in the middle. The CDR3 sequence: CASSFTAGDYGYTF. The CDR3 DNA sequence: TGTGCCAGCAGCTTTACGGCAGGGGACTATGGCTACACCTTC.

This clonotype appeared many times. This chain uses TRBV5-1 with TRBJ2-2; 13 nucleotides agree with TRBD2. Germline-derived CDR1 and CDR2 are SGHRS and YFSETQ. The CDR3 consists of 16 residues. The V gene end was trimmed by 4 bases and the J gene end by 5 bases; junction bases not matched to a gene: 5. The CDR3 loop is CASSPGLAGLTGELFF. Written as DNA, the CDR3 is TGCGCCAGCAGCCCGGGACTAGCGGGACTGACCGGGGAGCTGTTTTTT.

This clonotype showed up many times. This chain joins TRBV7-9 and TRBJ2-5; a weak D match, TRBD2 (6 bases). Germline-derived CDR1 and CDR2 are SEHNR and FQNEAQ (reference sequence). The CDR3 has 15 residues. Trimming shortened V by 5 bases and J by 1 base, and 14 bases separated the two germline ends. The CDR3 loop is CASSKGLAIQETQYF. CDR3 nucleotide sequence: TGTGCCAGCAGCAAGGGGCTAGCGATCCAAGAGACCCAGTACTTC.

This clonotype was seen repeatedly, ten times or more. The V call is TRBV20-1, the J call TRBJ2-7; D possibly uses TRBD1 or TRBD2 (6 bases each). CDR1 DFQATT and CDR2 SNEGSKA come from the germline V gene (reference sequence). The CDR3 is made up of 15 amino acids. The germline V and J ends were trimmed by 6 bases and 0 bases, with 18 bases remaining between them. The CDR3 spells CSAETGQRVSYEQYF. For the CDR3, the DNA is TGCAGTGCCGAGACCGGACAGCGGGTCTCCTACGAGCAGTACTTC.

This clonotype was recorded many times. The chain employs TRBV20-1 and TRBJ1-1; D gene ambiguous. CDR1 and CDR2 from the germline V gene are DFQATT and SNEGSKA (reference sequence). V was trimmed by 6 bases and J by 1 base, leaving 6 bases between them. This CDR3 is 11 amino acids long. The CDR3 is CSAWRNTEAFF. The CDR3, as DNA: TGCAGTGCGTGGAGGAACACTGAAGCTTTCTTT.

This chain links TRBV19 with TRBJ1-2; 7 bases are a match to TRBD1. The CDR3 length is 16 residues. The V segment lost 6 bases and the J segment 0 bases; nucleotides outside the gene matches: 10. CDR1 and CDR2 from the germline V gene are LNHDA and SQIVND (reference sequence). CDR3 sequence: CASRRPGQKSNYGYTF. The CDR3 bases are TGTGCCAGTAGACGACCGGGACAGAAATCTAACTATGGCTACACCTTC.